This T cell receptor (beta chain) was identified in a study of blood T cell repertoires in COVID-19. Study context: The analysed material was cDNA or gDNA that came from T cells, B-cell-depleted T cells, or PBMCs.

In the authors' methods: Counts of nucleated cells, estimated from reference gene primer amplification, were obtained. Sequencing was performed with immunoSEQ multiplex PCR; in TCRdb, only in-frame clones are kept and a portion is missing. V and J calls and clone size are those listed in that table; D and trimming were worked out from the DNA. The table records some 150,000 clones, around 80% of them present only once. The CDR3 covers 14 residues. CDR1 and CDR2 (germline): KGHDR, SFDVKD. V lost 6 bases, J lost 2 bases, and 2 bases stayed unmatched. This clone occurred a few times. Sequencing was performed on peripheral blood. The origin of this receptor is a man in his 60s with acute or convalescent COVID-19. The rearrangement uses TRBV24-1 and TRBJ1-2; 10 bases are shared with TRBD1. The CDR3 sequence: CATSLGQGNYGYTF. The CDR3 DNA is TGTGCCACCAGTTTGGGACAGGGGAACTATGGCTACACCTTC.